This TCR beta chain was identified in a study of cytotoxic CD8 clonotypes in ibrutinib-treated CLL. Across the study: Responses comprised around 24 partial and 2 complete; at median about 68 months, about 14 remained remitted and about twelve progressed. Response samples were obtained once patients had received a median approximately 11 months of treatment, range 6 to 36.

Study conclusions and caveats: Progressing and sustained-remission patients had different sampling times.

Concerning this clone: Its antigen is not known.

Method: immunoSEQ multiplex PCR; TCRdb's copy keeps in-frame clones and lacks some. The sample includes approximately 130,000 clones, approximately 81% of them seen just once. The material sequenced was PBMCs, taken after 24 months of ibrutinib treatment. This clonotype originated in a human donor with chronic lymphocytic leukemia.

DNA of the CDR3: TGTGCCAGCAGCTTAGATAAGACCGGGACCCTTAGGAATCAGCCCCAGCATTTT. Translating it yields CASSLDKTGTLRNQPQHF. This chain links TRBV7-9 with TRBJ1-5, with TRBD1 as a possible D gene (5 bases). The CDR3 is 18 residues long. From germline, CDR1 is SEHNR and CDR2 FQNEAQ (reference sequence). The V end was cut by 1 base, the J end by 4 bases, with 20 bases between.